The clone carrying this TCR beta chain appeared a few times. Antigen: not known. The V end was cut by 6 bases, the J end by 1 base, with 3 bases between. CDR1 and CDR2 from the germline V gene are ENHRY and SYGVKD. This CDR3 region has 11 residues. This entry is derived from a study of identical twins. All donors were healthy Caucasians. General observations from the study: Weaker excess twin sharing was seen among beta out-of-frame sequences. Those out-of-frame alpha sequences shared by twins showed an excess of low generation probability.

Each cDNA held unique molecular identifiers, and template switching gave it a universal primer site. MiXCR, run by TCRdb on the 5' RACE reads, gives a single entry per CDR3 protein. The sample comprises 400,000 to 600,000 distinct CDR3 sequences, approximately 20% of which are singletons, and around 0.48% rests with the top ten. Separately, the same data were catalogued under a study of yellow fever vaccine responses in identical twins.

Sequenced material: CD4+ T cells sorted from blood. The TCR sequence derives from a young woman in good health. The rearrangement uses TRBV10-3 and TRBJ2-5; D not certain. The CDR3 nucleotides read TGTGCCATCAGCCCCCAAGAGACCCAGTACTTC. Translation: CAISPQETQYF.